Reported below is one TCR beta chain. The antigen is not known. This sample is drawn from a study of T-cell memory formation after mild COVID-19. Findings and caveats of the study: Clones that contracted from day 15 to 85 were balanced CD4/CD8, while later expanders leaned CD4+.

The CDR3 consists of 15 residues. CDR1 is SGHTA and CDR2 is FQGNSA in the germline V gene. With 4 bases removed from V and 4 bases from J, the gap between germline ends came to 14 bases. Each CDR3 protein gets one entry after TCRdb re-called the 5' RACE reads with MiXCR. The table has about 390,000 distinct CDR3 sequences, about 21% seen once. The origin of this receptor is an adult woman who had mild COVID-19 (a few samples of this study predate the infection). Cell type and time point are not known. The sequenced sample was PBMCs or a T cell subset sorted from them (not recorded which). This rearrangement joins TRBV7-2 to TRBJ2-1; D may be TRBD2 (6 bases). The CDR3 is CASSSGGLLYNEQFF. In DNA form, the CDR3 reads TGTGCCAGCAGCTCCGGGGGACTTCTATACAATGAGCAGTTCTTC. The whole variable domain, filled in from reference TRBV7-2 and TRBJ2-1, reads GAGVSQSPSNKVTEKGKDVELRCDPISGHTALYWYRQSLGQGLEFLIYFQGNSAPDKSGLPSDRFSAERTGGSVSTLTIQRTQQEDSAVYLCASSSGGLLYNEQFFGPGTRLTVL.